This entry features one T cell receptor beta chain sequence. Its antigen remains unknown. Terminally differentiated effector memory CD45RA+ cells were excluded by CCR7 positive selection of CD45RO-negative cells. Clones were sequenced by immunoSEQ multiplex PCR, and TCRdb holds only the in-frame ones, with some missing. The sample has around 2,000,000 clones, approximately 94% seen once. This sample stems from a study of shared clonotypes between healthy human individuals. Study-wide results and limits: Sequencing depth was expected to affect clonotype sharing among donors. Naive CD4 clonotypes overlapped across several donors at 4.5% to 5.5%.

Trimming pared 1 base from V and 5 bases from J, leaving 11 bases between. The germline gives CDR1 MGHRA, CDR2 YSYEKL. The CDR3 is 15 amino acids. Sequenced sample: naive CD8+ T cells sorted from blood. The rearrangement joins TRBV4-1 to TRBJ2-2; the D gene is possibly TRBD2 (5 bases). The receptor's source is a man between 18 and 29 years old in good health. The CDR3 DNA sequence: TGCGCCAGCAGCCAAGTCGGGAAGGTAACCGGGGAGCTGTTTTTT. Translating gives CASSQVGKVTGELFF.